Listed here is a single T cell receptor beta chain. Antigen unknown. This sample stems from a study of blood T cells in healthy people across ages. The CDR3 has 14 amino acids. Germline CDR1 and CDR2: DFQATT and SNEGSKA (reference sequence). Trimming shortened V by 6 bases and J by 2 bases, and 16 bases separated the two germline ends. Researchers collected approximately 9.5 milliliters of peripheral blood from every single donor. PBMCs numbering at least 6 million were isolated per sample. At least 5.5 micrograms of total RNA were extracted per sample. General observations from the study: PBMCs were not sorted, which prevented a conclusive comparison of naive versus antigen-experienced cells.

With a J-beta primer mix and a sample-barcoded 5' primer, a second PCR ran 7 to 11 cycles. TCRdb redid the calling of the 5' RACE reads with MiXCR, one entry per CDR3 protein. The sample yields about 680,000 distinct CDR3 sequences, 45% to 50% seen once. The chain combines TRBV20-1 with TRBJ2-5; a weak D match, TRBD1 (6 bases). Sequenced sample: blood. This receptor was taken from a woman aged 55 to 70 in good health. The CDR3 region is CSAPMQGSQETQYF. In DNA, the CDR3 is TGCAGTGCCCCCATGCAGGGGTCTCAAGAGACCCAGTACTTC.